This T cell receptor (beta chain) was identified in a study of early T cells in non-severe SARS-CoV-2 infection. Turning to the study itself: Alpha and beta chains were unpaired, from unsorted whole-blood bulk RNA.

Researchers tagged individual cDNA molecules with unique molecular identifiers. MiXCR, applied by TCRdb to the 5' RACE reads, yields one record per CDR3 protein. Here the sample spans about 70,000 distinct CDR3 sequences, 9% to 10% being singletons. Comment on this clonotype: Mismatch with germline at one junction end may stem from a read error.

This sample comprised whole blood, obtained at baseline. The source is an adult who was a healthcare worker with PCR-confirmed SARS-CoV-2 infection or an uninfected control (not recorded which).

CDR3 sequence reads: CATSGVKPGLAGDMQYF. In nucleotides, the CDR3 is TGTGCCACCAGTGGAGTCAAGCCGGGACTAGCGGGAGATATGCAGTATTTT. V usage is TRBV24-1 and J usage is TRBJ2-3; 14 nucleotides align to TRBD2. The CDR3 has 17 amino acids. CDR1 and CDR2 (germline): KGHDR, SFDVKD.